Each of the 15 T cell receptor beta chains below was sequenced from the same sample in a study of cytotoxic CD8 clonotypes in ibrutinib-treated CLL. Some clones are missing from TCRdb's copy, which holds only in-frame ones; the method was immunoSEQ multiplex PCR. The sample has tens of thousands of clones, 85% to 90% seen once. Sequencing used PBMCs, obtained before ibrutinib treatment. These receptors all come from a human donor with chronic lymphocytic leukemia.

The J gene is TRBJ1-5, the V gene TRBV21-1; the table's D gene call, TRBD1, was not cross checked with the DNA. TRBV21-1 is described as a pseudogene. This CDR3 is 14 amino acids long. CDR3 nucleotide sequence: TGTGCCAGCAGCGCGACACTTAGCAATCAGCCCCAGCATTTT. It yields the protein CASSATLSNQPQHF.

The chain uses TRBV4-1 and TRBJ2-7; 7 bases line up with TRBD2. Germline V gene data show CDR1 as MGHRA and CDR2 as YSYEKL. The CDR3 length is 16 residues. J gave up 10 bases and V 0 bases, and 15 bases lay outside the gene matches. This chain's CDR3 is CASSQDGIGASGRQYF. As DNA, the CDR3 is TGCGCCAGCAGCCAAGACGGCATCGGGGCTAGCGGAAGACAGTACTTC.

This clone appeared a single time. This chain connects TRBV7-9 to TRBJ1-1, with D perhaps TRBD1 (6 bases). The germline V and J ends were trimmed by 5 bases and 1 base, with 20 bases remaining between them. This CDR3 is built from 17 residues. Germline values: CDR1 SEHNR, CDR2 FQNEAQ (reference sequence). The CDR3 protein is CASSPWDIRAGNTEAFF. The CDR3 nucleotides read TGTGCCAGCAGCCCATGGGACATCCGGGCGGGGAACACTGAAGCTTTCTTT.

As for this clone: At one of its ends the junction is not consistent with the germline gene, which may arise from a read error. The CDR3 bases are TGTGCCAGCAGTCACTCAAACGGCGGGCAGTACTTC. It specifies CASSHSNGGQYF. The V call is TRBV6-6, the J call TRBJ2-7; D gene ambiguous. CDR3 length: 12 amino acids. Per germline, CDR1 MNHNY and CDR2 SVGAGI (reference sequence).

The chain recombines TRBV7-2 with TRBJ1-1; D is unresolved. Germline CDR1 SGHTA, CDR2 FQGNSA. V was trimmed by 2 bases and J by 3 bases, leaving 7 bases between them. The CDR3 has 13 amino acids. The CDR3, as DNA: TGTGCCAGCAGCTTATTAGGGCACACTGAAGCTTTCTTT. Its protein product is CASSLLGHTEAFF. Complete variable domain (other parts from reference TRBV7-2 and TRBJ1-1): GAGVSQSPSNKVTEKGKDVELRCDPISGHTALYWYRQSLGQGLEFLIYFQGNSAPDKSGLPSDRFSAERTGGSVSTLTIQRTQQEDSAVYLCASSLLGHTEAFFGQGTRLTVV.

The V call is TRBV15, the J call TRBJ2-2; D call uncertain. V was cut by 0 bases and J by 2 bases, with 7 bases left in between. This CDR3 spans 15 amino acids. CDR1 is LNHNV and CDR2 is YYDKDF in the germline V gene (reference sequence). The DNA for the CDR3 is TGTGCCACCAGCAGAGAAATCCTCAACACCGGGGAGCTGTTTTTT. Protein product: CATSREILNTGELFF.

This chain links TRBV5-1 with TRBJ2-3; D might be TRBD2 (6 bases). The germline gives CDR1 SGHRS, CDR2 YFSETQ. V was pared by 2 bases and J by 2 bases, with 15 bases between. The CDR3 is 16 amino acids. The CDR3 region is CASSLLTSSDTDTQYF. The CDR3 DNA is TGCGCCAGCAGCTTACTCACTAGCAGTGACACAGATACGCAGTATTTT.

The CDR3 DNA follows: TGCGCCAGCAATGAACTAGCGGGACCCAATGAGCAGTTCTTC. This gives the protein CASNELAGPNEQFF. This rearrangement joins TRBV10-2 to TRBJ2-1, with 10 bases aligning to TRBD2. Germline CDR1 WSHSY, CDR2 SAAADI. The CDR3 contains 14 residues. Losses at the gene ends were 7 bases for V and 6 bases for J; bases not matched to a gene: 6.

The rearrangement links TRBV9 to TRBJ2-3, with TRBD2 identical over 11 bases. Germline V gene data show CDR1 as SGDLS and CDR2 as YYNGEE. The CDR3 length is 17 residues. The ends lost 6 bases at V and 3 bases at J; junction bases unmatched: 12. The chain's CDR3 is CASNQALTSGATDTQYF. DNA for the CDR3: TGTGCCAGCAACCAAGCCCTGACTAGCGGGGCGACAGATACGCAGTATTTT.

The chain combines TRBV20-1 with TRBJ1-1; D ambiguous. V was pared by 5 bases and J by 4 bases, with 8 bases between. This CDR3 spans 11 amino acids. Germline V gives CDR1 DFQATT, CDR2 SNEGSKA (reference sequence). CDR3 sequence reads: CSAALGTEAFF. In DNA form, the CDR3 reads TGCAGTGCTGCCTTGGGCACTGAAGCTTTCTTT.

The chain links TRBV7-9 to TRBJ1-2; the match to TRBD1 covers 7 bases. CDR1 and CDR2 (germline): SEHNR, FQNEAQ (reference sequence). CDR3 length: 13 residues. Unmatched junction bases numbered 4, after V lost 5 bases and J lost 4 bases. The CDR3 nucleotides read TGTGCCAGCAGCCCCGGGACAGCCTATGGCTACACCTTC. Its translation is CASSPGTAYGYTF.

In its sample, this clone was seen a few times. The chain combines TRBV30 with TRBJ2-7, with D unresolved. V shed 0 bases and J shed 7 bases, with 7 bases lying between them. Germline V gene data show CDR1 as GTSNPN and CDR2 as SVGIG (reference sequence). The CDR3 spans 11 residues. Written as DNA, the CDR3 is TGTGCCTGGAGTGTTAAGGGAGAGCAGTACTTC. Translation gives CAWSVKGEQYF.

The rearrangement uses TRBV6-6 and TRBJ1-4; weak D call: TRBD1 (6 bases). Trimming took off 7 bases at V and 8 bases at J, with 20 bases between the two ends. Germline values: CDR1 MNHNY, CDR2 SVGAGI (reference sequence). This CDR3 contains 15 residues. The CDR3 region is CASIADSARGEKLFF. CDR3 bases: TGTGCCAGCATTGCAGATTCAGCGAGGGGGGAAAAACTGTTTTTT.

Details on this clone: Other DNA sequences from this sample encode an identical CDR3 as well. The chain combines TRBV5-1 with TRBJ2-3, with unresolved D. Trimming removed 2 bases at V and 2 bases at J, with 3 bases between. Germline assignment: CDR1 SGHRS and CDR2 YFSETQ. This CDR3 is built from 12 residues. The CDR3, as DNA: TGCGCCAGCAGCTTCTCCACAGATACGCAGTATTTT. Its protein product is CASSFSTDTQYF.

The chain couples TRBV5-4 to TRBJ2-5; 12 bases are a match to TRBD2. Trimming took 0 bases from V and 5 from J; bases not matched to a gene: 11. From germline, CDR1 is SGHNT and CDR2 YYREEE (reference sequence). This CDR3 is built from 18 residues. CDR3 loop: CASSLAQTSGRIGETQYF. CDR3 DNA sequence: TGTGCCAGCAGCTTGGCCCAAACTAGCGGGAGGATTGGGGAGACCCAGTACTTC.